This T cell receptor beta chain was identified during a study of blood T cell repertoires in COVID-19. Turning to the study itself: T cells, B-cell-depleted T cells, or PBMCs supplied cDNA or gDNA.

As originally analysed: Nucleated cell counts were estimated from reference gene primer amplification. Clones were read by immunoSEQ multiplex PCR, and TCRdb kept only the in-frame ones, dropping some. The V and J calls and clone size were taken over from that table, and D and trimming were inferred from the DNA. The repertoire consists of around 310,000 clones, with around nine tenths occurring once and the leading ten covering 6.5% to 8%. Patients of the Seattle cohort, enrolled during active infection, were followed longitudinally. V dropped 4 bases and J dropped 7; count of bases not matched to a gene: 11. CDR1 SGHRS and CDR2 YFSETQ come from the germline V gene. CDR3 length: 15 amino acids.

This TCR came from a woman aged 25-40 years with COVID-19, enrolled during active disease. The source material was peripheral blood. The J gene is TRBJ2-7, the V gene TRBV5-1; 10 bases map to TRBD2. The CDR3 bases are TGCGCCAGCAGCCTCGGGACTAGCGTTTGGGGGGAGCAGTACTTC. Its translation: CASSLGTSVWGEQYF. Using reference TRBV5-1 and TRBJ2-7 for the parts outside the CDR3, the full variable domain is KAGVTQTPRYLIKTRGQQVTLSCSPISGHRSVSWYQQTPGQGLQFLFEYFSETQRNKGNFPGRFSGRQFSNSRSEMNVSTLELGDSALYLCASSLGTSVWGEQYFGPGTRLTVT.